The T cell receptor (beta chain) under discussion was sequenced for a study of T-cell memory formation after mild COVID-19. Study at large: Largely, TCR clusters stayed within a single donor.

Note on this clonotype: Its antigen is undetermined.

A 5'RACE reaction primed in the constant segment made cDNA libraries of TCR alpha and TCR beta, and these carried sample barcodes and UMIs. Via MiXCR, TCRdb re-called the 5' RACE reads, giving one row per CDR3 protein. The sample contains approximately 450,000 distinct CDR3 sequences, 15% to 20% of which appear only once. Germline CDR1 is DFQATT and CDR2 is SNEGSKA (reference sequence). This CDR3 has 15 residues. Trimming left V 0 bases short and J 1 base short, with 11 bases between. Broader study findings: Balance between CD4 and CD8 was seen in clones contracting day 15 to 85, and a CD4+ lean was seen in later expanders.

This receptor was identified in an adult woman who had mild COVID-19 (a few samples of this study predate the infection). Cell type and time point are not known. J is TRBJ2-3 and V is TRBV20-1; a possible D gene is TRBD2 (6 bases). Source material: PBMCs or a T cell subset sorted from them (not recorded which). The CDR3 DNA is TGCAGTGCTAGAGAGGAAACTAGCCGCACAGATACGCAGTATTTT. It codes for CSAREETSRTDTQYF.